The rows below give T cell receptor beta chains drawn from one sample of a study of molecular identifiers for immune sequencing clone quantification. TCRdb itself ran the PCR reads through MiXCR, one entry per CDR3 protein. This sample has 40,000 to 65,000 distinct CDR3 sequences, with 36% found just once. Input material: naive CD8+ T cells from blood, with Jurkat cell RNA spiked in. Source of these receptors: a human donor in good health. Some libraries in this study had Jurkat cell RNA spiked in. Each CDR3 is given with its conserved first and last residue. Fields, in order: J gene, clone size, V gene, D gene, CDR3 DNA, CDR3 protein. The D gene is left open where the match is weak. The size field is filled for only some rows; it gives once, few, many or a size class.

j_call: TRBJ2-7; clone_size: few; v_call: TRBV9; d_call: TRBD2; cdr3_nt: TGTGCCAGCAGCGGAATAGCGGGGCAGTACTTC; cdr3_aa: CASSGIAGQYF
j_call: TRBJ2-7; clone_size: few; v_call: TRBV12-3/TRBV12-4; d_call: TRBD1; cdr3_nt: TGTGCCAGCAGCACCGGACAGGGGAGGGCCTACGAGCAGTACTTC; cdr3_aa: CASSTGQGRAYEQYF
j_call: TRBJ2-7; clone_size: -; v_call: TRBV20-1; d_call: -; cdr3_nt: TGCAGTGCCAGCTCCCTCAAGACTGGGAGATACGAGCAGTACTTC; cdr3_aa: CSASSLKTGRYEQYF
j_call: TRBJ2-5; clone_size: once; v_call: TRBV7-8; d_call: TRBD2; cdr3_nt: TGTGCCAGCAGCACCGGACTAGCGGGACAAGAGACCCAGTACTTC; cdr3_aa: CASSTGLAGQETQYF
j_call: TRBJ2-7; clone_size: -; v_call: TRBV12-3/TRBV12-4; d_call: TRBD2; cdr3_nt: TGTGCCAGCAGTTTGGAGACTAGCGGTGCCTACGAGCAGTACTTC; cdr3_aa: CASSLETSGAYEQYF
j_call: TRBJ1-1; clone_size: few; v_call: TRBV12-3/TRBV12-4; d_call: TRBD1; cdr3_nt: TGTGCCAGCGGCCTGGGACAGGGGAACACTGAAGCTTTCTTT; cdr3_aa: CASGLGQGNTEAFF
j_call: TRBJ1-1; clone_size: -; v_call: TRBV14; d_call: -; cdr3_nt: TGTGCCAGCAGCCCGGAACTCCAGAACACTGAAGCTTTCTTT; cdr3_aa: CASSPELQNTEAFF
j_call: TRBJ2-7; clone_size: -; v_call: TRBV28; d_call: -; cdr3_nt: TGTGCCAGCAGTCGGCTCGGCGAGCAGTACTTC; cdr3_aa: CASSRLGEQYF
j_call: TRBJ2-7; clone_size: -; v_call: TRBV2; d_call: -; cdr3_nt: TGTGCCACAAGCACCAAGAGTTACGAGCAGTACTTC; cdr3_aa: CATSTKSYEQYF
j_call: TRBJ2-3; clone_size: many; v_call: TRBV4-3; d_call: TRBD2; cdr3_nt: TGCGCCAGCAGCCAAGATATTCCTAGCGGGAGAGATACGCAGTATTTT; cdr3_aa: CASSQDIPSGRDTQYF
j_call: TRBJ2-1; clone_size: -; v_call: TRBV4-3; d_call: -; cdr3_nt: TGCGCCAGCAGCCAGGGGAGTGGCTCCTACAATGAGCAGTTCTTC; cdr3_aa: CASSQGSGSYNEQFF
j_call: TRBJ2-5; clone_size: many; v_call: TRBV7-9; d_call: -; cdr3_nt: TGTGCCAGCAGCCCCCGTGCGGGCCGGGGGAAAGAGACCCAGTACTTC; cdr3_aa: CASSPRAGRGKETQYF
j_call: TRBJ2-3; clone_size: few; v_call: TRBV27; d_call: TRBD2; cdr3_nt: TGTGCCGGCAGTTTATCGGGCTGGCTGGCACCGGGACTAGACAGCACAGATACGCAGTATTTT; cdr3_aa: CAGSLSGWLAPGLDSTDTQYF
j_call: TRBJ2-7; clone_size: few; v_call: TRBV29-1; d_call: -; cdr3_nt: TGCAGCGTTCCAACAGGGGAGGACGAGCAGTACTTC; cdr3_aa: CSVPTGEDEQYF
j_call: TRBJ1-2; clone_size: -; v_call: TRBV7-9; d_call: -; cdr3_nt: TGTGCCAGCAGGGTTACAGGGAACTATGGCTACACCTTC; cdr3_aa: CASRVTGNYGYTF
j_call: TRBJ1-6; clone_size: many; v_call: TRBV28; d_call: -; cdr3_nt: TGTGCCAGCAGTCTTCCGGAGGAACCGGCGGCCTATAATTCACCCCTCCACTTT; cdr3_aa: CASSLPEEPAAYNSPLHF
j_call: TRBJ2-5; clone_size: many; v_call: TRBV4-1; d_call: -; cdr3_nt: TGCGCCAGCAGCCAGTACCAAGAGACCCAGTACTTC; cdr3_aa: CASSQYQETQYF
j_call: TRBJ2-1; clone_size: -; v_call: TRBV28; d_call: -; cdr3_nt: TGTGCCAGCACCGAACTAGTTCTAGACAATGAGCAGTTCTTC; cdr3_aa: CASTELVLDNEQFF
j_call: TRBJ2-1; clone_size: -; v_call: TRBV4-3; d_call: TRBD1; cdr3_nt: TGCGCCAGCAGCCTCGACAGGGTGGGCTCCAACAATGAGCAGTTCTTC; cdr3_aa: CASSLDRVGSNNEQFF
j_call: TRBJ1-5; clone_size: -; v_call: TRBV19; d_call: -; cdr3_nt: TGTGCCAGTAGTATGGACAATAGCAATCAGCCCCAGCATTTT; cdr3_aa: CASSMDNSNQPQHF
j_call: TRBJ2-3; clone_size: few; v_call: TRBV24-1; d_call: TRBD2; cdr3_nt: TGTGCCACCAGTGATTCCACTAGCGGACTAACTAGCACAGATACGCAGTATTTT; cdr3_aa: CATSDSTSGLTSTDTQYF
j_call: TRBJ1-4; clone_size: -; v_call: TRBV28; d_call: -; cdr3_nt: TGTGCCAGCAGTTGGACAGTTAGGGCTAATGAAAAACTGTTTTTT; cdr3_aa: CASSWTVRANEKLFF
j_call: TRBJ2-2; clone_size: -; v_call: TRBV3-1; d_call: -; cdr3_nt: TGTGCCAGCAGCCCCCTCGATTTCGCCGGGGAGCTGTTTTTT; cdr3_aa: CASSPLDFAGELFF
j_call: TRBJ2-5; clone_size: -; v_call: TRBV7-6; d_call: -; cdr3_nt: TGTGCCGGCACGGGGTATAGAGGGGCGCGGGAGACCCAGTACTTC; cdr3_aa: CAGTGYRGARETQYF
j_call: TRBJ2-3; clone_size: many; v_call: TRBV29-1; d_call: -; cdr3_nt: TGCAGCGCTATGAGGTGGGATCGAACAGATACGCAGTATTTT; cdr3_aa: CSAMRWDRTDTQYF
j_call: TRBJ2-7; clone_size: -; v_call: TRBV6-2/TRBV6-3; d_call: TRBD1; cdr3_nt: TGTGCCAGCAGTCGGGGACAGATCAGCTCCTACGAGCAGTACTTC; cdr3_aa: CASSRGQISSYEQYF
j_call: TRBJ2-2; clone_size: many; v_call: TRBV20-1; d_call: -; cdr3_nt: TGCAGTGCTAGAGGGCTCTGGAACACCGGGGAGCTGTTTTTT; cdr3_aa: CSARGLWNTGELFF
j_call: TRBJ2-5; clone_size: -; v_call: TRBV28; d_call: -; cdr3_nt: TGTGCCAGCAGTTTCGTGTGGGGAGAGACCCAGTACTTC; cdr3_aa: CASSFVWGETQYF
j_call: TRBJ2-3; clone_size: few; v_call: TRBV6-2/TRBV6-3; d_call: TRBD2; cdr3_nt: TGTGCCAGCAGTTACTCGAATCTAGCGGGTCTCCCAGATACGCAGTATTTT; cdr3_aa: CASSYSNLAGLPDTQYF
j_call: TRBJ2-5; clone_size: many; v_call: TRBV7-9; d_call: -; cdr3_nt: TGTGCCAGCAGCCAACAACCGGGACTCCAAGAGACCCAGTACTTC; cdr3_aa: CASSQQPGLQETQYF
j_call: TRBJ2-1; clone_size: -; v_call: TRBV5-3; d_call: -; cdr3_nt: TGTGCCAGCAGCTTTACGCCGAGCTCCTACAATGAGCAGTTCTTC; cdr3_aa: CASSFTPSSYNEQFF
j_call: TRBJ1-5; clone_size: -; v_call: TRBV24-1; d_call: -; cdr3_nt: TGTGCCACCAGTGCGGGACGGCCCTTAGGGTCCCAGCATTTT; cdr3_aa: CATSAGRPLGSQHF
j_call: TRBJ2-2; clone_size: medium-sized; v_call: TRBV14; d_call: TRBD2; cdr3_nt: TGTGCCAGCAGCCAAGAAACATCGGGAGGACACACCGGGGAGCTGTTTTTT; cdr3_aa: CASSQETSGGHTGELFF
j_call: TRBJ1-4; clone_size: -; v_call: TRBV5-3; d_call: TRBD1; cdr3_nt: TGTGCCAGCAGCAGGGGACAGGGGACTAATGAAAAACTGTTTTTT; cdr3_aa: CASSRGQGTNEKLFF
j_call: TRBJ1-4; clone_size: many; v_call: TRBV28; d_call: TRBD1; cdr3_nt: TGTGCCAGCTCTGCCCCCCTTCTCGGGACAGGGGATGAAAAACTGTTTTTT; cdr3_aa: CASSAPLLGTGDEKLFF
j_call: TRBJ1-1; clone_size: -; v_call: TRBV7-8; d_call: -; cdr3_nt: TGTGCCAGCAGCTCCCAATTTGGGGTGGTGAACACTGAAGCTTTCTTT; cdr3_aa: CASSSQFGVVNTEAFF
j_call: TRBJ1-5; clone_size: -; v_call: TRBV4-1; d_call: -; cdr3_nt: TGCGCCAGCAGCCAAGTAGCGGGTAGCAATCGGCCCCAGCATTTT; cdr3_aa: CASSQVAGSNRPQHF
j_call: TRBJ2-2; clone_size: few; v_call: TRBV27; d_call: TRBD1; cdr3_nt: TGTGCCAGCGGGGGACAGGTGTTCACCGGGGAGCTGTTTTTT; cdr3_aa: CASGGQVFTGELFF
j_call: TRBJ2-5; clone_size: -; v_call: TRBV28; d_call: -; cdr3_nt: TGTGCCAGCAGTTTACCTGCCCAGTTTCAGTACTTC; cdr3_aa: CASSLPAQFQYF
j_call: TRBJ2-7; clone_size: -; v_call: TRBV13; d_call: -; cdr3_nt: TGTGCCAGCAGCTTAGTACAGGGTACCTACGAGCAGTACTTC; cdr3_aa: CASSLVQGTYEQYF